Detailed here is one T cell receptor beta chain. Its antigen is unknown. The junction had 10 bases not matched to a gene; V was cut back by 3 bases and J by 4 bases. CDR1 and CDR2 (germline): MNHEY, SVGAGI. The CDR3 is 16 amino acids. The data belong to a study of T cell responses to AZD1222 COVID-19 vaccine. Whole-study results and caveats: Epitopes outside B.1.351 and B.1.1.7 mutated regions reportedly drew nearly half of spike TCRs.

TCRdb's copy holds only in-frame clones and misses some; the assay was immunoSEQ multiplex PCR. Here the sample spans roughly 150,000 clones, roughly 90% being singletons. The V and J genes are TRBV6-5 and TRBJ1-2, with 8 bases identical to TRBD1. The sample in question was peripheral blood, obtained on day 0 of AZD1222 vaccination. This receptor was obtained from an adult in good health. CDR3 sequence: CASSYVGTGPFYGYTF. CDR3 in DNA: TGTGCCAGCAGTTATGTAGGGACAGGCCCTTTCTATGGCTACACCTTC.